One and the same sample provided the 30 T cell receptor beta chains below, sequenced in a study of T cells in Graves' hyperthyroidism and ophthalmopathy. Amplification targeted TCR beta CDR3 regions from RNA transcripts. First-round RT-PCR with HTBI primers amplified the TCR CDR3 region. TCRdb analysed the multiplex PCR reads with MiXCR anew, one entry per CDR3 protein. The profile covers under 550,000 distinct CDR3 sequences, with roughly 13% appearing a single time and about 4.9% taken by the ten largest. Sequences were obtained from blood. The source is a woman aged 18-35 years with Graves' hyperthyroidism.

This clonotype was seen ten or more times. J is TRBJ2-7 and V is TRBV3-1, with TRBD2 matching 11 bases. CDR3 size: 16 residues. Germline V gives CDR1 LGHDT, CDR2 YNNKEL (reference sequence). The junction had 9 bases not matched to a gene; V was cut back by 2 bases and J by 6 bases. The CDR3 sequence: CASSQNLAGGGGEQYF. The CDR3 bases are TGTGCCAGCAGCCAAAACCTAGCGGGGGGAGGAGGCGAGCAGTACTTC.

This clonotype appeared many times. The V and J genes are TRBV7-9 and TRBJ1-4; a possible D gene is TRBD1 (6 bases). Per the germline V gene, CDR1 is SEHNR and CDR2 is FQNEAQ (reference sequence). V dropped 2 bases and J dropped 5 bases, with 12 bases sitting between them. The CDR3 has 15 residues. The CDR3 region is CASSLSTGSNEKLFF. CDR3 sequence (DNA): TGTGCCAGCAGCTTATCAACAGGGTCGAATGAAAAACTGTTTTTT.

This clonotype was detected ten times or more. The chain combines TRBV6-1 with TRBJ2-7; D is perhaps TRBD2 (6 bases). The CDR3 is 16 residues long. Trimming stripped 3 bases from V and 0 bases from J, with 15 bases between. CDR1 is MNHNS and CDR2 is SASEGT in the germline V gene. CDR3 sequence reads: CASSDPTGTASYEQYF. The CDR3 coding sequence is TGTGCCAGCAGTGATCCCACCGGGACTGCCTCCTACGAGCAGTACTTC.

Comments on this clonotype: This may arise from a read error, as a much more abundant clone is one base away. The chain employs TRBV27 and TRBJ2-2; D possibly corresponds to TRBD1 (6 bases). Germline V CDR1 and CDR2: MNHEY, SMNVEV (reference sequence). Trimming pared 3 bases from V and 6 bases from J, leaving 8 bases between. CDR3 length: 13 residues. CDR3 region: CASSFQGSGELFF. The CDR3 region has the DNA TGTGCCAGCAGTTTTCAGGGGTCCGGGGAGCTGTTTTTT.

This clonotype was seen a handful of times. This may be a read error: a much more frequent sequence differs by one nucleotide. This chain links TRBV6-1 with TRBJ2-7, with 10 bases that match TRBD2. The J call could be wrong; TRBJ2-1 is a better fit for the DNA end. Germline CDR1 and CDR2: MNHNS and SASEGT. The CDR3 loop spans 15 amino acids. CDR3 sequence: CASSESSGSAYEQFF. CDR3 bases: TGTGCCAGCAGTGAATCTAGCGGGAGTGCCTACGAGCAGTTCTTC.

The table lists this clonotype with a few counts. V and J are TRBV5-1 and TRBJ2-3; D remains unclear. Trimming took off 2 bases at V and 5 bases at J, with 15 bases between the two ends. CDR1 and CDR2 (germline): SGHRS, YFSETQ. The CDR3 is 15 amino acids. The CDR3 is CASSFNLPGQDTQYF. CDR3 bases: TGCGCCAGCAGCTTCAATTTGCCTGGCCAAGATACGCAGTATTTT.

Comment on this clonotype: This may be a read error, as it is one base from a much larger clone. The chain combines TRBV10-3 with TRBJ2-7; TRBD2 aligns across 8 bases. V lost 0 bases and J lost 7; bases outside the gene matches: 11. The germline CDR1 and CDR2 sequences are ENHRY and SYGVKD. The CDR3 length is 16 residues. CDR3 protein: CAISESGGRSGNEQYF. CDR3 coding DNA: TGTGCCATCAGTGAGTCGGGCGGGAGGAGTGGCAATGAGCAGTACTTC.

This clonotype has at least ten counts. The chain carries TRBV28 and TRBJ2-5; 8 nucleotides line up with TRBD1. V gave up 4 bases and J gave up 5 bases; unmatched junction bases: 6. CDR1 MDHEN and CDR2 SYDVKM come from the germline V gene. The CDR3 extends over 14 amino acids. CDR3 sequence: CASSSQGARETQYF. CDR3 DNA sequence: TGTGCCAGCAGTTCGCAGGGGGCGAGGGAGACCCAGTACTTC.

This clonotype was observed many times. The CDR3, as DNA: TGTGCCAGTTCGGCCAGTGGGATCCAGTACTTC. This codes for CASSASGIQYF. V is TRBV12-3 or TRBV12-4 and J is TRBJ2-5; D gene uncertain. V shed 9 bases and J shed 10 bases, with 15 bases lying between them. This CDR3 comprises 11 residues.

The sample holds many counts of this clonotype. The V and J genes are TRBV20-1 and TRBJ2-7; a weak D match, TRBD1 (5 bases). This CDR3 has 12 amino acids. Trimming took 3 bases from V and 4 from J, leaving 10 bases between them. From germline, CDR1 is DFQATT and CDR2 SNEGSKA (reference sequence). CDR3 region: CSARETGYEQYF. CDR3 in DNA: TGCAGTGCTAGGGAAACAGGATACGAGCAGTACTTC.

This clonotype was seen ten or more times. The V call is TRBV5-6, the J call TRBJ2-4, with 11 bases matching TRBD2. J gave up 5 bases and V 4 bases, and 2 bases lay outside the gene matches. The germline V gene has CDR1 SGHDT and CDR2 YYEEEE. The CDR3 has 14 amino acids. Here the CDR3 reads CASSPGLAENIQYF. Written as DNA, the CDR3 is TGTGCCAGCAGCCCGGGACTAGCGGAAAACATTCAGTACTTC.

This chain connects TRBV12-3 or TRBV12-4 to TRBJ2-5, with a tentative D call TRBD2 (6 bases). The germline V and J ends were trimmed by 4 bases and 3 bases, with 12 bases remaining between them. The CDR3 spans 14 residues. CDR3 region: CASSSLTRKETQYF. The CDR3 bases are TGTGCCAGCAGTTCGCTGACTAGAAAAGAGACCCAGTACTTC.

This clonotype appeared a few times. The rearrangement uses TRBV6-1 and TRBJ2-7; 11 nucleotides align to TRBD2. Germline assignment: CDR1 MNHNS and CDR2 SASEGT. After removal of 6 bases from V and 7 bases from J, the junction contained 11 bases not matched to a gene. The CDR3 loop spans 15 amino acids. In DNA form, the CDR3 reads TGTGCCAGCAGGACAATAGCGGGAGGGCCCGGTGAGCAGTACTTC. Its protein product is CASRTIAGGPGEQYF.

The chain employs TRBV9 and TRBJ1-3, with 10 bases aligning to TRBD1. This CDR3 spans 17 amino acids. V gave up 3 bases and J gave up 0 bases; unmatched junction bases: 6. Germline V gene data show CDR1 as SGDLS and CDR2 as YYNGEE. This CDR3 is CASSGRDRGFSGNTIYF. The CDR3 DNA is TGTGCCAGCAGCGGCCGGGACAGGGGTTTCTCTGGAAACACCATATATTTT. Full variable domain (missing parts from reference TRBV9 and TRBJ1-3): DSGVTQTPKHLITATGQRVTLRCSPRSGDLSVYWYQQSLDQGLQFLIQYYNGEERAKGNILERFSAQQFPDLHSELNLSSLELGDSALYFCASSGRDRGFSGNTIYFGEGSWLTVV.

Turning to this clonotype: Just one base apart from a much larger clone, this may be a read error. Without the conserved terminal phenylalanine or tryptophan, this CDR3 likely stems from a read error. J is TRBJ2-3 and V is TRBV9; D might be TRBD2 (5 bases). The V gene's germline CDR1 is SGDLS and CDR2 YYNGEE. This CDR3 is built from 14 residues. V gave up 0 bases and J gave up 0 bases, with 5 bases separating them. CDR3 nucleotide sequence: TGTGCCAGCAGCGTAGGGACTAGCACAGATACGCAGTATTCT. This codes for CASSVGTSTDTQYS.

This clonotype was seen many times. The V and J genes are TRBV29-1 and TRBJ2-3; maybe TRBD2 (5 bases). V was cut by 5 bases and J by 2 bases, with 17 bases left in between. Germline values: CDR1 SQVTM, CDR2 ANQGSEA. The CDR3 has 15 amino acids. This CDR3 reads CSVTALPGSTDTQYF. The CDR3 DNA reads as TGCAGCGTTACGGCGCTCCCGGGGTCCACAGATACGCAGTATTTT.

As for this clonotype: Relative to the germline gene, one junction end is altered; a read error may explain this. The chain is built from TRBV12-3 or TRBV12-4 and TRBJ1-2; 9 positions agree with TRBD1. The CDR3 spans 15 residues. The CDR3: CAGRPGTGRNYGYTF. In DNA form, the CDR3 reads TGTGCCGGCAGGCCCGGGACAGGGAGAAACTATGGCTACACCTTC.

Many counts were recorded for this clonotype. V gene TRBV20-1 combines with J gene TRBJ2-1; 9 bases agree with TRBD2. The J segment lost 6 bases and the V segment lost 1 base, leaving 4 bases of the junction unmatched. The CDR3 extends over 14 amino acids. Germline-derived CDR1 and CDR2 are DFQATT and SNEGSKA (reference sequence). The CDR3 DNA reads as TGCAGTGCTAGAGTGGTAGCGGGAGTCAATGAGCAGTTCTTC. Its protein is CSARVVAGVNEQFF.

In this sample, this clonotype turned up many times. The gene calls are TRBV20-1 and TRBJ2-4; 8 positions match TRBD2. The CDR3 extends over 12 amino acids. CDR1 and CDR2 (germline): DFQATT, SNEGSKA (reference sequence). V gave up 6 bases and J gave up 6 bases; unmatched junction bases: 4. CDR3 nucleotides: TGCAGTGCCAGTCTAGCGGGAAACATTCAGTACTTC. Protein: CSASLAGNIQYF.

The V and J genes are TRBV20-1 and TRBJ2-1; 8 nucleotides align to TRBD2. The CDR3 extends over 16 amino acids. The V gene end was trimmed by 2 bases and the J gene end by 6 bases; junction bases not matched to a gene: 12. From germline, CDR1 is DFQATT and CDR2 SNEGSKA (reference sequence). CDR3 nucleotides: TGCAGTGCTAGACACCTACAAGGACTAGCCGGCAATGAGCAGTTCTTC. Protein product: CSARHLQGLAGNEQFF.

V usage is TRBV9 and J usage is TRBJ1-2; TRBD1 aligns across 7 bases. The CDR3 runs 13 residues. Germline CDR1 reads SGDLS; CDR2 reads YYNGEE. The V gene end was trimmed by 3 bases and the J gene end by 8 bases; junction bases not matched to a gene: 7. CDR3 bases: TGTGCCAGCAGCGGAGAGACAGGGTGGGGCTACACCTTC. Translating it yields CASSGETGWGYTF.

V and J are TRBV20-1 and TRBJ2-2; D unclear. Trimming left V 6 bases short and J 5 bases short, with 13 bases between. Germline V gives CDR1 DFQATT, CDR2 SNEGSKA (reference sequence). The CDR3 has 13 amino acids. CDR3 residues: CSAYNPKTGELFF. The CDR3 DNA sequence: TGCAGTGCCTATAATCCCAAAACCGGGGAGCTGTTTTTT.

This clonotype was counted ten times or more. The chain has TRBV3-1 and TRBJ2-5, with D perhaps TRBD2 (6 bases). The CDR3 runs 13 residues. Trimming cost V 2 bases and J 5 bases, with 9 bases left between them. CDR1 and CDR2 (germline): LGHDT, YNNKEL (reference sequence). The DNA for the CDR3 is TGTGCCAGCAGCCAATTTAGCGGCGAGACCCAGTACTTC. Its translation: CASSQFSGETQYF.

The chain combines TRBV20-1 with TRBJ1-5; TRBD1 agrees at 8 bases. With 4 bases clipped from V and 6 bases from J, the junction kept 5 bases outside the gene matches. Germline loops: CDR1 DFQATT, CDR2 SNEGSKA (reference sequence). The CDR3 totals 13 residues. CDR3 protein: CSAITGGVQPQHF. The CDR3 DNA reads TGCAGTGCTATTACAGGGGGTGTTCAGCCCCAGCATTTT.

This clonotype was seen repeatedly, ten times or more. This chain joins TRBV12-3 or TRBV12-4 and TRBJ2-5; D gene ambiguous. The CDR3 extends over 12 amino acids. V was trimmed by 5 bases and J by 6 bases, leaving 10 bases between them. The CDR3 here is CASSLGGKTQYF. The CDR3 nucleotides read TGTGCCAGCAGTCTGGGTGGGAAGACCCAGTACTTC.

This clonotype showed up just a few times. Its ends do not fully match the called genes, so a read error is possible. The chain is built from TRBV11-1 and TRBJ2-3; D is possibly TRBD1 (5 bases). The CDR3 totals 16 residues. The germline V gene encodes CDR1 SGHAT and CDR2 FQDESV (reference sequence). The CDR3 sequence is CASSQGVGGITDTQYF. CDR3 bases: TGCGCCAGCAGCCAAGGGGTGGGCGGAATCACAGATACGCAGTATTTT.

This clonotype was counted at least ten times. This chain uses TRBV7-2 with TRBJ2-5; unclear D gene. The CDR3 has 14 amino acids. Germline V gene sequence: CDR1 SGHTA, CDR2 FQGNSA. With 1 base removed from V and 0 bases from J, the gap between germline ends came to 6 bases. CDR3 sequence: CASSLGPYQETQYF. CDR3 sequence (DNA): TGTGCCAGCAGCTTAGGTCCGTACCAAGAGACCCAGTACTTC.

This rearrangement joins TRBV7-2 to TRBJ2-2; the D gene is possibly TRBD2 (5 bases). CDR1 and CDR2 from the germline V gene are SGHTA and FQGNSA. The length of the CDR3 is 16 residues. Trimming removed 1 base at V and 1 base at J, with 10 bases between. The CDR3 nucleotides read TGTGCCAGCAGCTTAGAACCAAGCGGGAACACCGGGGAGCTGTTTTTT. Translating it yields CASSLEPSGNTGELFF.

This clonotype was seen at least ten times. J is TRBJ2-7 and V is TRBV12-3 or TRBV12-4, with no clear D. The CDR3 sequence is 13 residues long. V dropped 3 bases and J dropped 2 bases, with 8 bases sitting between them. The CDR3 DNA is TGTGCCAGCAGTTTTACGGAAACCTACGAGCAGTACTTC. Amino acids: CASSFTETYEQYF.

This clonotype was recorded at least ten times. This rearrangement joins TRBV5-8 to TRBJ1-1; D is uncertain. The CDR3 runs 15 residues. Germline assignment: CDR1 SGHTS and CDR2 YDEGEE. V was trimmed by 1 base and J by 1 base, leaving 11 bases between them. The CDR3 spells CASSLFGGGNTEAFF. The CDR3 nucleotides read TGTGCCAGCAGCTTGTTCGGAGGCGGGAACACTGAAGCTTTCTTT.